This T cell receptor (beta chain) originates from a study of shared clonotypes between healthy human individuals. Evenly divided among several immunoSEQ plates was the genomic DNA of each subset. Produced via immunoSEQ multiplex PCR; TCRdb's table is partial and in-frame only. The repertoire holds 2,500,000 or so clones, with roughly 90% as singletons. The CDR3 covers 14 residues. Germline values: CDR1 SGHNT, CDR2 YYREEE (reference sequence). The J segment lost 5 bases and the V segment lost 4 bases, leaving 6 bases of the junction unmatched. The receptor was isolated from a man aged 18-30 years in good health. Some clones in this sample may be carry-over from other donors' samples. The sequenced sample was naive CD4+ T cells from PBMCs. Described subset: CD45RA+ positively selected. The rearrangement joins TRBV5-4 to TRBJ2-5; 9 nucleotides align to TRBD2. CDR3 in amino acids: CASSHLAGAETQYF. As DNA, the CDR3 is TGTGCCAGCAGCCACTTAGCGGGAGCGGAGACCCAGTACTTC.